This note documents a single T cell receptor beta chain sequence. The sample is drawn from a study of blood T cell repertoires in COVID-19. As for the study in general: Donors in the United States, Italy and Spain gave samples during acute or convalescent COVID-19. Sources were T cells, B-cell-depleted T cells, or PBMCs; the material itself was cDNA or gDNA.

Per the original data handling: Counts of nucleated cells, estimated from reference gene primer amplification, were obtained. The table came from immunoSEQ multiplex PCR; TCRdb's copy has only in-frame clones and leaves some out. V and J calls plus clone size are reproduced from that table; the DNA served to infer D and trimming. The sample shows about 120,000 clones, more than 75% of them seen only once. Germline CDR1 ENHRY, CDR2 SYGVKD. After removal of 1 base from V and 7 bases from J, the junction contained 6 bases not matched to a gene. This CDR3 region has 15 residues. The sequence was obtained from a man aged 60 to 69 with acute or convalescent COVID-19. The rearrangement joins TRBV10-3 to TRBJ2-7; TRBD2 aligns across 11 bases. The sequencing sample was made of peripheral blood. The CDR3 here is CAISEFSGRAREQYF. CDR3 DNA: TGTGCCATCAGTGAGTTTAGCGGGAGGGCCAGAGAGCAGTACTTC.